The TCR beta chain under discussion was sequenced for a study of OX40 agonist ivuxolimab in advanced cancers. Across the whole study: Ivuxolimab is an agonistic anti-OX40 (CD134) antibody, and patients were treated with it.

Libraries were prepared by immunoSEQ multiplex PCR; TCRdb keeps only in-frame clonotypes and omits some of them. The repertoire includes more than 9,500 clones, 65% to 80% of them detected once, and 25% to 35% sits in the top ten. This CDR3 region has 15 residues. Germline V gives CDR1 MGHRA, CDR2 YSYEKL. V gave up 3 bases and J gave up 5 bases; unmatched junction bases: 2. This clone was found once. This sequence joins TRBV4-1 and TRBJ2-5; TRBD2 agrees at 14 bases. The sequenced sample was CD4+ or CD8+ T cells sorted from blood, obtained in a trial of the OX40 agonist ivuxolimab. This TCR derives from an adult with an advanced solid tumor such as melanoma, head and neck, liver or kidney cancer. The CDR3 DNA follows: TGCGCCAGCAGCCAGGGACTAGCGGGAGTTGAGACCCAGTACTTC. It specifies CASSQGLAGVETQYF.